The 13 T cell receptor beta chains below come from one sample, sequenced in a study of T cell responses to AZD1222 COVID-19 vaccine. Only in-frame clones appear in the TCRdb table, and some are missing; sequencing was by immunoSEQ multiplex PCR. The sample shows some 170,000 clones, more than 90% of them seen only once. Sequencing was performed on peripheral blood, taken on day 0 of AZD1222 vaccination. The receptors were sampled from an adult in good health.

The chain joins TRBV7-6 to TRBJ2-3; 11 nucleotides align to TRBD2. This CDR3 has 16 residues. Germline CDR1 SGHVS, CDR2 FNYEAQ. Germline trimming cut 5 bases from V and 4 bases from J; bases unmatched to any gene: 8. In DNA, the CDR3 is TGTGCCAGCAGCCTTAGCGGGAGGGCCCTCTCAGATACGCAGTATTTT. Amino acid sequence: CASSLSGRALSDTQYF.

V usage is TRBV6-1 and J usage is TRBJ1-5, with D possibly being TRBD1 (5 bases). Trimming took 2 bases from V and 2 from J, leaving 13 bases between them. From germline, CDR1 is MNHNS and CDR2 SASEGT. The CDR3 has 16 residues. The CDR3 here is CASSERGAIGNQPQHF. CDR3 sequence (DNA): TGTGCCAGCAGTGAACGAGGGGCGATTGGCAATCAGCCCCAGCATTTT.

The gene calls are TRBV24-1 and TRBJ1-3; tentatively, D is TRBD1 (5 bases). V lost 0 bases to trimming and J lost 0 bases, with 11 bases between them. Germline V CDR1 and CDR2: KGHDR, SFDVKD. This CDR3 is 17 amino acids long. The CDR3 coding sequence is TGTGCCACCAGTGATTTGTGGGACGGACGCTCTGGAAACACCATATATTTT. Its protein product is CATSDLWDGRSGNTIYF.

The CDR3 coding sequence is TGCGCCAGCAGCCAAGATACCGATACGCAGTATTTT. Translated, it gives CASSQDTDTQYF. The rearrangement links TRBV4-1 to TRBJ2-3, with D unclear. Trimming left V 0 bases short and J 6 bases short, with 4 bases between. The CDR3 is 12 amino acids. In germline, CDR1 is MGHRA, CDR2 YSYEKL.

This chain uses TRBV19 with TRBJ1-6, with 7 bases identical to TRBD1. The J segment lost 0 bases and the V segment lost 2 bases, leaving 13 bases of the junction unmatched. The CDR3 is made up of 20 amino acids. Germline CDR1 and CDR2: LNHDA and SQIVND (reference sequence). CDR3 residues: CASSISSGTAPSSYNSPLHF. CDR3 sequence (DNA): TGTGCCAGTAGTATATCCTCCGGGACAGCGCCGAGCTCCTATAATTCACCCCTCCACTTT.

The rearrangement joins TRBV5-4 to TRBJ2-3, with TRBD2 matching over 7 bases. CDR3 length: 14 amino acids. The germline gives CDR1 SGHNT, CDR2 YYREEE (reference sequence). After removal of 7 bases from V and 3 bases from J, the junction contained 8 bases not matched to a gene. Here the CDR3 DNA reads TGTGCCAGCTACTTAAGGGAGGGGACAGATACGCAGTATTTT. This encodes CASYLREGTDTQYF.

The J gene is TRBJ1-2, the V gene TRBV19; D is perhaps TRBD1 (5 bases). Trimming stripped 4 bases from V and 4 bases from J, with 25 bases between. Germline V lookup: CDR1 LNHDA, CDR2 SQIVND (reference sequence). This CDR3 has 18 amino acids. The CDR3 loop reads CASSTRGASVPTAYGYTF. CDR3 nucleotide sequence: TGTGCCAGTAGTACGAGGGGCGCGAGCGTCCCGACCGCCTATGGCTACACCTTC.

The gene calls are TRBV10-2 and TRBJ1-1; possibly TRBD1 for D (5 bases). The CDR3 spans 12 residues. The V end lost 2 bases, the J end lost 7 bases, and 8 bases lay between the germline ends. Germline lookup yields CDR1 WSHSY and CDR2 SAAADI. Here the CDR3 reads CASSEQGNEAFF. CDR3 DNA: TGCGCCAGCAGTGAGCAGGGCAATGAAGCTTTCTTT.

This chain joins TRBV7-9 and TRBJ2-2; 7 bases are shared with TRBD1. Unmatched junction bases numbered 6, after V lost 2 bases and J lost 6 bases. In germline, CDR1 is SEHNR, CDR2 FQNEAQ (reference sequence). There are 15 residues in the CDR3. The CDR3 DNA sequence: TGTGCCAGCAGCTTATTCGGACAGGTTGCCGGGGAGCTGTTTTTT. Amino acids: CASSLFGQVAGELFF.

J is TRBJ2-7 and V is TRBV5-1; D might be TRBD1 (5 bases). Germline V CDR1 and CDR2: SGHRS, YFSETQ. The CDR3 extends over 12 amino acids. Trimming stripped 2 bases from V and 4 bases from J, with 7 bases between. This CDR3 is CASSFDSYEQYF. The DNA for the CDR3 is TGCGCCAGCAGCTTCGACAGTTACGAGCAGTACTTC.

The chain recombines TRBV7-9 with TRBJ1-2, with 10 positions matching TRBD1. The CDR3 has 13 amino acids. Germline V lookup: CDR1 SEHNR, CDR2 FQNEAQ (reference sequence). The V segment lost 5 bases and the J segment 13 bases; nucleotides outside the gene matches: 10. CDR3 DNA sequence: TGTGCCAGCAGCCCCCAGGACAGGGGGTATTGCACCTTC. Its translation: CASSPQDRGYCTF.

This chain uses TRBV3-1 (or the pseudogene TRBV3-2) with TRBJ1-1; 10 bases line up with TRBD1. Germline lookup yields CDR1 LGHDT and CDR2 YNNKEL (reference sequence). The trim removed 5 bases at V and 8 bases at J, leaving 17 bases unmatched. CDR3 length equals 17 residues. CDR3 sequence: CASSYLSGQGTHQEAFF. The CDR3 nucleotides read TGTGCCAGCAGCTACCTCTCGGGACAGGGGACGCATCAAGAAGCTTTCTTT.

The chain recombines TRBV5-1 with TRBJ2-3; D remains ambiguous. Germline V CDR1 and CDR2: SGHRS, YFSETQ. V was clipped by 0 bases and J by 4 bases, with 6 bases between them. The length of the CDR3 is 13 residues. The CDR3 reads CASSLVASDTQYF. The CDR3 DNA follows: TGCGCCAGCAGCTTGGTAGCCTCAGATACGCAGTATTTT.